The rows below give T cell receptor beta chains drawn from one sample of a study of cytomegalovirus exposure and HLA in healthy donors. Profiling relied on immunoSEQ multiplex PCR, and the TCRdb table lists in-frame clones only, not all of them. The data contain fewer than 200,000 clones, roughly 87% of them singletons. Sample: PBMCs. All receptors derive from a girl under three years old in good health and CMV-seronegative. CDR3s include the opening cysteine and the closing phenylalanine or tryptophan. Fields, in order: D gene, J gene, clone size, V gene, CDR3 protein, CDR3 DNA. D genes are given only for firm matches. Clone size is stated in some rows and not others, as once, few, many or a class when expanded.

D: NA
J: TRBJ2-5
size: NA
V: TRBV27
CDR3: CASSLGSPEAGETQYF
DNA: TGTGCCAGCAGTTTAGGATCCCCGGAGGCCGGAGAGACCCAGTACTTC

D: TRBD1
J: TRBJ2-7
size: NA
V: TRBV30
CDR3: CAWDPGTGYEQYF
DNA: TGTGCCTGGGACCCCGGGACAGGGTACGAGCAGTACTTC

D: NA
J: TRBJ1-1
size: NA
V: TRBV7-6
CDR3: CASSLSGMNTEAFF
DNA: TGTGCCAGCAGCCTTAGCGGCATGAACACTGAAGCTTTCTTT

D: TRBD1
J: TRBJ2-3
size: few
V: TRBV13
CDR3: CASSLKTGKRTDTQYF
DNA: TGTGCCAGCAGCTTAAAGACAGGGAAGAGGACAGATACGCAGTATTTT

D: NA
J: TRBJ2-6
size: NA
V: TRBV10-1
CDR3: CAPKEAGGANVLTF
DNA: TGCGCCCCCAAGGAGGCAGGTGGGGCCAACGTCCTGACTTTC

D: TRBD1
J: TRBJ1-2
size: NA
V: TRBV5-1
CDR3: CASSSYRDRAGYTF
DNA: TGCGCCAGCAGCTCGTACCGGGACAGGGCTGGCTACACCTTC

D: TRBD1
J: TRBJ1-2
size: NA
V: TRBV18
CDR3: CASSPTPGTGDEYGYTF
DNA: TGTGCCAGCTCACCAACGCCCGGGACAGGCGACGAGTATGGCTACACCTTC

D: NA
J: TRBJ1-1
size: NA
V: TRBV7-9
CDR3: CASSNPAVGMNTEAFF
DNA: TGTGCCAGCAGCAATCCAGCGGTGGGGATGAACACTGAAGCTTTCTTT

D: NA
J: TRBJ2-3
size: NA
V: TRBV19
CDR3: CASSISVQGPDTQYF
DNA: TGTGCCAGTAGTATCAGTGTCCAGGGCCCAGATACGCAGTATTTT

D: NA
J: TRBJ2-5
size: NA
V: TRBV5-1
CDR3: CASSLDPAGLQETQYF
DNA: TGCGCCAGCAGCTTGGACCCCGCAGGGTTACAAGAGACCCAGTACTTC